The entry that follows covers one T cell receptor beta chain sequence. The entry originates in a study of cytomegalovirus exposure and HLA in healthy donors. The PCR employed 60 Vbeta primers together with 13 Jbeta primers. Using immunoSEQ multiplex PCR, the repertoire was profiled, and TCRdb retains in-frame clones only, with some absent. This table has more than 90,000 clones, 75% appearing once. CDR3 length: 13 residues. Between the trimmed V and J ends, which lost 2 bases and 3 bases, there was a span of 6 bases. Germline-derived CDR1 and CDR2 are LGHNA and YNFKEQ. The receptor was derived from a man aged 45-65 years in good health and CMV-seronegative. Sequencing used PBMCs. The chain joins TRBV4-2 to TRBJ2-3; D unclear. CDR3 in amino acids: CASSQTTTDTQYF. CDR3 nucleotide sequence: TGTGCCAGCAGCCAAACTACAACAGATACGCAGTATTTT.